The 4 T cell receptor beta chains listed next were all sequenced from one sample in a study of identical twins. From the 5' RACE reads, TCRdb called clonotypes with MiXCR, one entry per CDR3 protein. The table includes hundreds of thousands of distinct CDR3 sequences, around an eighth detected once. The sample was also linked to a second study, of yellow fever vaccine responses in identical twins.

Sequenced material: PBMCs. Receptors originate from a woman aged 18-30 years in good health.

This clonotype has a handful of counts. The DNA of the CDR3 is TGTTTCCCGGGCACAGGGGATTTCTACGAGCAGTACGTC. It is translated as CFPGTGDFYEQYV. The chain is built from TRBV7-9 and TRBJ2-7, with 7 bases fitting TRBD1. The CDR3 loop spans 13 amino acids. CDR1 and CDR2 (germline): SEHNR, FQNEAQ (reference sequence).

This clonotype has a handful of counts. This chain joins TRBV7-9 and TRBJ1-4; D is unresolved. Germline CDR1 is SEHNR and CDR2 is FQNEAQ (reference sequence). The CDR3 is 14 amino acids. Deletions cut 5 bases from V and 8 bases from J, with 15 bases between. For the CDR3, the DNA is TGTGCCAGCAGCCATCACCGGGAGCGAGAAAAACTGTTTTTT. This encodes CASSHHREREKLFF.

J is TRBJ2-5 and V is TRBV11-2; D is possibly TRBD2 (5 bases). Germline CDR1 and CDR2: SGHAT and FQNNGV. The CDR3 length is 13 residues. V was cut by 3 bases and J by 5 bases, with 10 bases left in between. CDR3 protein: CASSLWELETQYF. For the CDR3, the DNA is TGTGCCAGCAGCTTGTGGGAGCTGGAGACCCAGTACTTC.

The rearrangement joins TRBV11-2 to TRBJ2-3, with D possibly matching TRBD2 (5 bases). This CDR3 is built from 18 residues. Trimming removed 1 base at V and 0 bases at J, with 17 bases between. From germline, CDR1 is SGHAT and CDR2 FQNNGV. This chain's CDR3 is CASSLVAGRGSSTDTQYF. CDR3 DNA: TGTGCCAGCAGCTTAGTGGCAGGACGGGGATCTAGCACAGATACGCAGTATTTT.